This T cell receptor beta chain was retrieved from a study of blood T cell repertoires in COVID-19. The wider study: Italy, Spain and the United States were the sources of the convalescent and acute COVID-19 samples. PBMCs, B-cell-depleted T cells, or T cells were the source of the cDNA or gDNA that made up the material.

Per the original methods: The assay estimated nucleated cells by amplifying reference gene primers. Here immunoSEQ multiplex PCR was the method, and the copy in TCRdb shows in-frame clones only, minus some. That table supplies the V and J calls and clone size; D and trimming were determined from the DNA. The sample has 450,000 or so clones, roughly 90% seen once. The CDR3 spans 15 residues. Seattle's cohort entered during active infection and was followed longitudinally. This receptor was identified in a man younger than 35 with COVID-19, enrolled during active disease. Sequencing used peripheral blood. The V call is TRBV21-1, the J call TRBJ1-6. TRBV21-1 is an annotated pseudogene. Written as DNA, the CDR3 is TGTGCCAGCAGCAAAGGCGGATGGTATAATTCACCCCTCCACTTT. Protein: CASSKGGWYNSPLHF.